A single sample is the source of the 2 T cell receptor beta chains below, sequenced in a study of control samples from healthy donors and cancer patients. The data were produced by immunoSEQ multiplex PCR, yet TCRdb's version contains in-frame clones alone and is incomplete. The profile covers about 150,000 clones, with about 91% appearing a single time and approximately 1.8% taken by the ten largest. What was sequenced was blood. The receptor set was obtained from a man younger than 30 in good health.

The chain couples TRBV28 to TRBJ2-3; D is tentatively TRBD1 or TRBD2 (5 bases each). Germline CDR1 reads MDHEN; CDR2 reads SYDVKM. With 5 bases removed from V and 5 bases from J, the gap between germline ends came to 17 bases. There are 15 residues in the CDR3. CDR3 in amino acids: CASSLGAGVIDTQYF. CDR3 nucleotides: TGTGCCAGCAGTCTTGGGGCCGGGGTAATAGATACGCAGTATTTT.

This clone appeared once. V and J are TRBV4-1 and TRBJ1-6; D is ambiguous. The V gene lost 0 bases and the J gene lost 3 bases, with 6 bases spanning the gap. The CDR3 is 15 amino acids. The germline V gene encodes CDR1 MGHRA and CDR2 YSYEKL. CDR3 amino acids: CASSQDSLYNSPLHF. The CDR3 bases are TGCGCCAGCAGCCAAGATTCGCTCTATAATTCACCCCTCCACTTT.